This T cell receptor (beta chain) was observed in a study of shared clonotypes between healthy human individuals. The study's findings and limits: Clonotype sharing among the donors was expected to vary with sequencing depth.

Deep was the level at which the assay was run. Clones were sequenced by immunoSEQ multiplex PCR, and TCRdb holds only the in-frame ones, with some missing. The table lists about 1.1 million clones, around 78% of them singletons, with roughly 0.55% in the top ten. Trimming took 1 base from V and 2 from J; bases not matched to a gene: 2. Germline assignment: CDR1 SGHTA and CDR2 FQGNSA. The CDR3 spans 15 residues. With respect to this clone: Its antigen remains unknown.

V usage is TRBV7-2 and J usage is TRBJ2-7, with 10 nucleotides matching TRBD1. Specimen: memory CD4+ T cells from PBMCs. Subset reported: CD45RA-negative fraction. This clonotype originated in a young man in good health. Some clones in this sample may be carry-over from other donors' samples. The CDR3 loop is CASSLVGTGAYEQYF. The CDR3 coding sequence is TGTGCCAGCAGCTTAGTTGGGACAGGGGCCTACGAGCAGTACTTC.